The T cell receptor beta chain described here comes from a study of blood T cell repertoires in COVID-19. Across the whole study: The United States, Italy and Spain were the sources of the acute and convalescent COVID-19 samples. T cells, B-cell-depleted T cells, or PBMCs supplied cDNA or gDNA.

V dropped 7 bases and J dropped 2 bases, with 13 bases sitting between them. The CDR3 is 14 residues long. Germline loops: CDR1 MNHNY, CDR2 SVGAGI (reference sequence). Under the authors' procedure: Amplification from reference gene primers served as the basis for estimated nucleated cell counts. Generated by immunoSEQ multiplex PCR, the TCRdb table keeps only in-frame clones and is missing some. V, J and clone size were drawn from that table, and D and trimming were deduced from the DNA. This table has about 100,000 clones, around 83% appearing once. Only one count was recorded for this clone. Sequencing was done on a sample of peripheral blood. The chain combines TRBV6-6 with TRBJ2-3; TRBD2 might be the D (6 bases). This clonotype was sampled from a woman aged 70 to 79 with acute or convalescent COVID-19. The CDR3, as DNA: TGTGCCAGCAAGTCGGAGGGTAACACAGATACGCAGTATTTT. The encoded protein is CASKSEGNTDTQYF.